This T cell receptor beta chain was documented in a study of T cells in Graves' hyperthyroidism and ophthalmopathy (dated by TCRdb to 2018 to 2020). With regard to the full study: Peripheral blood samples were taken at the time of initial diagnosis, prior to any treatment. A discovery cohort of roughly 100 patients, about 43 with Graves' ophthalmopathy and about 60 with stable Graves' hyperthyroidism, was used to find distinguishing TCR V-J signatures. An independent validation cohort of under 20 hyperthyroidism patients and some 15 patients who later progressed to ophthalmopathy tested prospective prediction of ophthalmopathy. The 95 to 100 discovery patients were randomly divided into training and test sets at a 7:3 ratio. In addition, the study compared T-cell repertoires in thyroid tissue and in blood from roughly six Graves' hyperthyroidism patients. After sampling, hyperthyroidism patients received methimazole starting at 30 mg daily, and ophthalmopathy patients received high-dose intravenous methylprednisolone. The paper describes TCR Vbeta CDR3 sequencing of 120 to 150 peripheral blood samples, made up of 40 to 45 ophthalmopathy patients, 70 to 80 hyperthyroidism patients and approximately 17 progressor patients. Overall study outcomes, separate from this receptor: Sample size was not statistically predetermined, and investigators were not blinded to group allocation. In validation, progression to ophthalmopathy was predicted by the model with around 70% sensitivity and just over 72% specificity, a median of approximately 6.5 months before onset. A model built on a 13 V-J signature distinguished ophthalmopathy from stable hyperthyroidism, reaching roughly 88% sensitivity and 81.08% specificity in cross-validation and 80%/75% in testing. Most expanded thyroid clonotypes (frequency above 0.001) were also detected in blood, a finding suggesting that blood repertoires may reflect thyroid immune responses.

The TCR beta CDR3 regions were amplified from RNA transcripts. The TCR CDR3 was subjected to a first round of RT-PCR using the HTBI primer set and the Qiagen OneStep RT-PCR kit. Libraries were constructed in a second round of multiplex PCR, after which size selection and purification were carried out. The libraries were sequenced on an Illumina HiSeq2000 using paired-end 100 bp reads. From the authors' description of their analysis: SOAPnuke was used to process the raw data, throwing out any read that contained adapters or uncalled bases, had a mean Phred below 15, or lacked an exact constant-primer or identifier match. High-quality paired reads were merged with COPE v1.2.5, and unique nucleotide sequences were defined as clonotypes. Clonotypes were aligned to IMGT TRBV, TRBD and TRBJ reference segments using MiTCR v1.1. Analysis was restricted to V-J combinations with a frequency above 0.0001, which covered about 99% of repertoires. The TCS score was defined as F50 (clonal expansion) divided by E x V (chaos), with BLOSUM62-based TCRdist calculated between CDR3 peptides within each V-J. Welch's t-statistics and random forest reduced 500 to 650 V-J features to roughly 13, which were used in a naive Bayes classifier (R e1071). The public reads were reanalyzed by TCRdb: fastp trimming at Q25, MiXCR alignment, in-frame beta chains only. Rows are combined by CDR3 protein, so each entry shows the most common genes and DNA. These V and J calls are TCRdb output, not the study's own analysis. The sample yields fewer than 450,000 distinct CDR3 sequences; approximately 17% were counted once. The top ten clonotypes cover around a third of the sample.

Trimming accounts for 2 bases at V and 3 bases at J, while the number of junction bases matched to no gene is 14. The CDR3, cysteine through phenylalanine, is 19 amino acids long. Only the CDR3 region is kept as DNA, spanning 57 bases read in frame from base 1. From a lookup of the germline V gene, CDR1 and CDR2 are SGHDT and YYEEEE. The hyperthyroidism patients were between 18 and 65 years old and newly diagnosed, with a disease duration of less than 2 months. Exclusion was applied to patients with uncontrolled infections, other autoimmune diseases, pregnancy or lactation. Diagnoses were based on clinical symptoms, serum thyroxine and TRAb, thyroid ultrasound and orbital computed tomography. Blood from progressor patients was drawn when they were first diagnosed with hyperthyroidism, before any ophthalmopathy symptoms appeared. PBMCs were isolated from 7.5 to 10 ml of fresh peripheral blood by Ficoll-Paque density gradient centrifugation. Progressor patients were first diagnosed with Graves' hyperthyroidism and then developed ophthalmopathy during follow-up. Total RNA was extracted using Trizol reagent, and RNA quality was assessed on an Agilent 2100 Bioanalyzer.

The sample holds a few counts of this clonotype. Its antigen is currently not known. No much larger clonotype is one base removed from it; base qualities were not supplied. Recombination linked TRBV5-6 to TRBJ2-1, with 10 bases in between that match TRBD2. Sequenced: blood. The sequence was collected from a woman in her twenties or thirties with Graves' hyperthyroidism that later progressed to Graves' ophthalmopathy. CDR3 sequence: CASSFTSGNLWGGYNEQFF. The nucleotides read TGTGCCAGCAGCTTCACTAGCGGGAATCTGTGGGGTGGCTACAATGAGCAGTTCTTC.